This T cell receptor (beta chain) was documented in a study of cytomegalovirus exposure and HLA in healthy donors. The PCR ran on 60 Vbeta and 13 Jbeta primers. The repertoire was sequenced with immunoSEQ multiplex PCR; TCRdb's copy has only in-frame clones and lacks some. This sample yields over 120,000 clones, of which approximately 80% are seen a single time; around 2.5% belongs to the top ten. Findings and caveats of the study: Specificity for CMV antigens was confirmed in vitro for a few of the CMV-associated chains. Exclusion applied to some V segments, including TRBV6-2 and TRBV6-3, as they were indistinguishable.

Per germline, CDR1 GTSNPN and CDR2 SVGIG (reference sequence). V lost 1 base to trimming and J lost 0 bases, with 10 bases between them. The CDR3 is made up of 15 amino acids. About this clone: Its target is not known.

V gene TRBV30 combines with J gene TRBJ1-5; D is unclear. The specimen sequenced was PBMCs. The sequence was collected from a man in his forties or fifties in good health and CMV-seronegative. The CDR3, as DNA: TGTGCCTGGAGTGACGTTTCCTATAGCAATCAGCCCCAGCATTTT. This codes for CAWSDVSYSNQPQHF.